The 10 T cell receptor beta chains below were found in one sample sequenced in a study of OX40 agonist ivuxolimab in advanced cancers. Profiling relied on immunoSEQ multiplex PCR, and the TCRdb table lists in-frame clones only, not all of them. The table includes approximately 60,000 clones, more than 65% detected once. Sample: CD4+ or CD8+ T cells sorted from blood, taken in a trial of the OX40 agonist ivuxolimab. Receptor source: an adult with an advanced solid tumor such as melanoma, head and neck, liver or kidney cancer.

This chain uses TRBV6-5 with TRBJ2-2; the D gene is possibly TRBD2 (6 bases). The CDR3 covers 15 residues. Germline V gives CDR1 MNHEY, CDR2 SVGAGI. V was trimmed by 6 bases and J by 5 bases, leaving 16 bases between them. The CDR3 spells CASSSSRAGTGELFF. The CDR3 nucleotides are TGTGCCAGCAGCTCGAGCAGGGCGGGGACCGGGGAGCTGTTTTTT.

This clone came up once. The gene calls are TRBV29-1 and TRBJ2-3; 9 nucleotides align to TRBD2. The germline V gene encodes CDR1 SQVTM and CDR2 ANQGSEA. The ends lost 6 bases at V and 0 bases at J; junction bases unmatched: 4. The CDR3 totals 14 residues. The DNA for the CDR3 is TGCAGCGTAGGAGCGGGAGGCAGCACAGATACGCAGTATTTT. Translated, it gives CSVGAGGSTDTQYF.

By share, this clone counts as medium-sized (0.01 to 0.1%). The CDR3 here is CASSQQGASEAFF. The DNA of the CDR3 is TGTGCCAGCAGCCAACAGGGGGCCTCTGAAGCTTTCTTT. The rearrangement links TRBV7-2 to TRBJ1-1; 9 bases align to TRBD1. There are 13 residues in the CDR3. With 5 bases clipped from V and 6 bases from J, the junction kept 4 bases outside the gene matches. Germline V lookup: CDR1 SGHTA, CDR2 FQGNSA. The entire variable domain, with the rest obtained from reference TRBV7-2 and TRBJ1-1, is as follows: GAGVSQSPSNKVTEKGKDVELRCDPISGHTALYWYRQSLGQGLEFLIYFQGNSAPDKSGLPSDRFSAERTGGSVSTLTIQRTQQEDSAVYLCASSQQGASEAFFGQGTRLTVV.

This clone was detected a few times. The V call is TRBV10-2, the J call TRBJ1-5, with D hard to call. Germline lookup yields CDR1 WSHSY and CDR2 SAAADI. This CDR3 region has 13 residues. Between the trimmed V and J ends, which lost 3 bases and 9 bases, there was a span of 12 bases. CDR3 DNA sequence: TGCGCCAGCAGTGACCCTACTCGCGGGCCCCAGCATTTT. It translates to CASSDPTRGPQHF.

This chain joins TRBV10-3 and TRBJ2-1; 8 bases match TRBD2. Trimming cost V 1 base and J 3 bases; bases outside gene matches: 5. This CDR3 has 16 residues. Germline-derived CDR1 and CDR2 are ENHRY and SYGVKD. CDR3 sequence (DNA): TGTGCCATCAGTGAGTTCGCGGGAGGTCACTACAATGAGCAGTTCTTC. Amino acids: CAISEFAGGHYNEQFF.

The chain joins TRBV5-1 to TRBJ2-5; D is perhaps TRBD2 (5 bases). The V end was cut by 0 bases, the J end by 6 bases, with 12 bases between. Germline V gives CDR1 SGHRS, CDR2 YFSETQ. The CDR3 extends over 14 amino acids. The CDR3 is CASSLVPSLQTQYF. DNA for the CDR3: TGCGCCAGCAGCTTGGTCCCTAGCCTACAGACCCAGTACTTC.

Here the CDR3 reads CASSSPVGGGTEAFF. CDR3 in DNA: TGTGCCAGCAGCTCCCCCGTTGGCGGTGGGACTGAAGCTTTCTTT. The chain recombines TRBV5-6 with TRBJ1-1, with D hard to call. V dropped 3 bases and J dropped 5 bases, with 17 bases sitting between them. The CDR3 spans 15 residues. The germline gives CDR1 SGHDT, CDR2 YYEEEE.

The table lists this clone with a count of one. V is TRBV5-1 and J is TRBJ2-1, with D perhaps given as TRBD1 or TRBD2 (5 bases each). This CDR3 comprises 14 residues. V gave up 5 bases and J gave up 7 bases, with 16 bases separating them. The germline V gene has CDR1 SGHRS and CDR2 YFSETQ. The CDR3 DNA reads TGCGCCAGCAGAAGGGTGTCGGGGCAAAATGAGCAGTTCTTC. It encodes CASRRVSGQNEQFF.

The V gene is TRBV7-6, the J gene TRBJ1-3, with 8 bases lining up with TRBD1. Germline CDR1 reads SGHVS; CDR2 reads FNYEAQ. Trimming at V came to 5 bases and at J to 2 bases, leaving 8 bases not matched to a gene. The CDR3 has 16 residues. The CDR3 DNA reads TGTGCCAGCAGCCTCGGACAGGGAGGAGCTGGAAACACCATATATTTT. Encoded protein: CASSLGQGGAGNTIYF.

The gene calls are TRBV21-1 and TRBJ2-5; no check of the table's D call, TRBD2, against the DNA was made. TRBV21-1 is a pseudogene. There are 15 residues in the CDR3. The CDR3 protein is CASSKKVGGSETQYF. The CDR3 DNA reads as TGTGCCAGCAGCAAAAAGGTGGGGGGGTCAGAGACCCAGTACTTC.